Below, 23 T cell receptor beta chains from the same sample are listed, as sequenced in a study of T cell responses to AZD1222 COVID-19 vaccine. Using immunoSEQ multiplex PCR, the repertoire was profiled, and TCRdb retains in-frame clones only, with some absent. This table has approximately 140,000 clones, roughly nine tenths appearing once. The material sequenced was peripheral blood, taken on day 0 of AZD1222 vaccination. These receptors all come from an adult in good health.

The count of this clone is one. The chain uses TRBV6-1 and TRBJ2-5; D is possibly TRBD2 (7 bases). The CDR3 length is 15 residues. Between the trimmed V and J ends, which lost 1 base and 5 bases, there was a span of 14 bases. CDR1 is MNHNS and CDR2 is SASEGT in the germline V gene. Written as DNA, the CDR3 is TGTGCCAGCAGTGAAGAAGAGGGGGGGTGGGAGACCCAGTACTTC. Encoded protein: CASSEEEGGWETQYF.

The chain is built from TRBV27 and TRBJ1-6, with TRBD1 matching over 9 bases. The CDR3 consists of 15 residues. The germline V gene has CDR1 MNHEY and CDR2 SMNVEV (reference sequence). V lost 3 bases, J lost 10 bases, and 7 bases stayed unmatched. The CDR3 here is CASSFLTGGRSPLHF. DNA for the CDR3: TGTGCCAGCAGTTTTCTCACAGGGGGCAGATCACCCCTCCACTTT.

The V gene is TRBV27, the J gene TRBJ1-5; no clear D. CDR1 and CDR2 from the germline V gene are MNHEY and SMNVEV (reference sequence). V was cut by 5 bases and J by 7 bases, with 12 bases left in between. This CDR3 contains 13 residues. The CDR3 nucleotides are TGTGCCAGCAGTCCTAGGGTAAGGCAGCCCCAGCATTTT. It is translated as CASSPRVRQPQHF.

About this clone: At the DNA level, this CDR3 is encoded by other sequences in the same sample as well. The chain has TRBV19 and TRBJ1-5; D call uncertain. Between the trimmed V and J ends, which lost 0 bases and 5 bases, there was a span of 5 bases. Germline V lookup: CDR1 LNHDA, CDR2 SQIVND (reference sequence). The CDR3 is made up of 13 amino acids. The CDR3 sequence is CASSIDRDQPQHF. CDR3 bases: TGTGCCAGTAGTATAGATCGGGATCAGCCCCAGCATTTT.

The chain carries TRBV7-2 and TRBJ2-7; D is possibly TRBD1 (6 bases). The CDR3 loop spans 12 amino acids. Germline V CDR1 and CDR2: SGHTA, FQGNSA. V was trimmed by 3 bases and J by 7 bases, leaving 10 bases between them. The CDR3 sequence is CASSFVRGEQYF. The CDR3 bases are TGTGCCAGCAGCTTTGTCAGGGGTGAGCAGTACTTC. The whole variable domain, filled in from reference TRBV7-2 and TRBJ2-7, reads GAGVSQSPSNKVTEKGKDVELRCDPISGHTALYWYRQSLGQGLEFLIYFQGNSAPDKSGLPSDRFSAERTGGSVSTLTIQRTQQEDSAVYLCASSFVRGEQYFGPGTRLTVT.

This chain connects TRBV7-2 to TRBJ2-2; 9 bases line up with TRBD2. After removal of 4 bases from V and 4 bases from J, the junction contained 10 bases not matched to a gene. The CDR3 spans 17 residues. CDR1 is SGHTA and CDR2 is FQGNSA in the germline V gene. The CDR3 region has the DNA TGTGCCAGCAGCTATGTAGCGGGAGCATCGGGCACCGGGGAGCTGTTTTTT. It specifies CASSYVAGASGTGELFF. The entire variable domain, with the rest obtained from reference TRBV7-2 and TRBJ2-2, is as follows: GAGVSQSPSNKVTEKGKDVELRCDPISGHTALYWYRQSLGQGLEFLIYFQGNSAPDKSGLPSDRFSAERTGGSVSTLTIQRTQQEDSAVYLCASSYVAGASGTGELFFGEGSRLTVL.

The chain couples TRBV19 to TRBJ1-3; D ambiguous. From germline, CDR1 is LNHDA and CDR2 SQIVND (reference sequence). CDR3 length equals 17 residues. V lost 0 bases to trimming and J lost 0 bases, with 12 bases between them. CDR3 coding DNA: TGTGCCAGTAGTATAGACCAGGTCAGCCGCTCTGGAAACACCATATATTTT. As protein: CASSIDQVSRSGNTIYF.

The chain has TRBV6-5 and TRBJ1-2; D is possibly TRBD1 (6 bases). There are 15 residues in the CDR3. CDR1 is MNHEY, CDR2 SVGAGI, per germline. V lost 8 bases, J lost 2 bases, and 18 bases lay in between. The DNA for the CDR3 is TGTGCCAGCGCCTTTCGGGGGCAGGGGAACTATGGCTACACCTTC. Amino acids: CASAFRGQGNYGYTF.

The CDR3 sequence is CASSWEQNTEAFF. The CDR3 bases are TGTGCCAGCAGTTGGGAACAGAACACTGAAGCTTTCTTT. This sequence joins TRBV2 and TRBJ1-1; D gene uncertain. Looked up from germline, CDR1 is SNHLY and CDR2 is FYNNEI. The CDR3 has 13 residues. Trimming shortened V by 5 bases and J by 1 base, and 8 bases separated the two germline ends.

The chain carries TRBV19 and TRBJ1-5, with D perhaps matching TRBD1 (5 bases). The V gene's germline CDR1 is LNHDA and CDR2 SQIVND (reference sequence). This CDR3 spans 15 amino acids. The germline V and J ends were trimmed by 6 bases and 7 bases, with 19 bases remaining between them. This chain's CDR3 is CASRRGGQGGQPQHF. CDR3 bases: TGTGCCAGTAGGCGCGGAGGGCAGGGAGGACAGCCCCAGCATTTT.

This chain joins TRBV4-1 and TRBJ1-1; D perhaps matches TRBD1 (6 bases). V lost 6 bases and J lost 4, with 12 bases in between. Germline V lookup: CDR1 MGHRA, CDR2 YSYEKL. The CDR3 is 13 residues long. The CDR3 region is CASRRGASTEAFF. In DNA form, the CDR3 reads TGCGCCAGCAGGAGGGGGGCGAGCACTGAAGCTTTCTTT.

The chain is built from TRBV11-3 and TRBJ2-1; 7 bases match TRBD2. The CDR3 covers 16 residues. The germline CDR1 and CDR2 sequences are SGHNT and YENEEA. Trimming at V came to 2 bases and at J to 7 bases, leaving 11 bases not matched to a gene. CDR3 region: CASSLKAERDRNEQFF. The CDR3 DNA sequence: TGTGCCAGCAGCTTAAAAGCCGAGCGGGATAGGAATGAGCAGTTCTTC.

The chain carries TRBV4-3 and TRBJ2-3; the D gene is possibly TRBD2 (6 bases). CDR3 length: 16 residues. The germline gives CDR1 LGHNA, CDR2 YSLEER. The V end lost 1 base, the J end lost 2 bases, and 13 bases lay between the germline ends. The CDR3 DNA follows: TGCGCCAGCAGCCAAGTCACTAGCCTGATCACAGATACGCAGTATTTT. Translating it yields CASSQVTSLITDTQYF.

The chain combines TRBV19 with TRBJ2-5, with TRBD2 identical over 8 bases. Per germline, CDR1 LNHDA and CDR2 SQIVND (reference sequence). V dropped 5 bases and J dropped 1; count of bases not matched to a gene: 12. This CDR3 contains 17 residues. DNA for the CDR3: TGTGCCAGTAGTCCACGGGAGGGCAGCACAAGCCAAGAGACCCAGTACTTC. This sequence encodes CASSPREGSTSQETQYF.

This clone has only one observation. This chain joins TRBV6-5 and TRBJ2-1; the match to TRBD1 covers 8 bases. Trimming at V came to 9 bases and at J to 4 bases, leaving 8 bases not matched to a gene. Germline V gene sequence: CDR1 MNHEY, CDR2 SVGAGI. The CDR3 is 14 residues long. The CDR3: CASQRTGPYNEQFF. CDR3 sequence (DNA): TGTGCCAGTCAAAGGACAGGGCCTTACAATGAGCAGTTCTTC.

V is TRBV11-2 and J is TRBJ2-3; D might be TRBD2 (7 bases). V lost 5 bases and J 0 bases, leaving 15 bases between the germline ends. The CDR3 has 16 residues. The germline CDR1 and CDR2 sequences are SGHAT and FQNNGV. Here the CDR3 reads CASSPGGSQSTDTQYF. For the CDR3, the DNA is TGTGCCAGCAGCCCGGGGGGCTCACAGAGCACAGATACGCAGTATTTT. Together with reference TRBV11-2 and TRBJ2-3, the CDR3 gives the full variable domain: EAGVAQSPRYKIIEKRQSVAFWCNPISGHATLYWYQQILGQGPKLLIQFQNNGVVDDSQLPKDRFSAERLKGVDSTLKIQPAKLEDSAVYLCASSPGGSQSTDTQYFGPGTRLTVL.

A single count supports this clone. The chain combines TRBV30 with TRBJ1-5; D possibly corresponds to TRBD1 (5 bases). This CDR3 is built from 16 residues. Germline CDR1 reads GTSNPN; CDR2 reads SVGIG (reference sequence). V lost 2 bases to trimming and J lost 1 base, with 15 bases between them. CDR3 coding DNA: TGTGCCTGGAGTAGGAGACGGGACTCGAGCAATCAGCCCCAGCATTTT. Translation gives CAWSRRRDSSNQPQHF.

This chain joins TRBV19 and TRBJ1-1, with a weak D call TRBD1 (6 bases). The CDR3 is made up of 18 amino acids. CDR1 and CDR2 (germline): LNHDA, SQIVND (reference sequence). Trimming took 7 bases from V and 0 from J, leaving 24 bases between them. CDR3 nucleotide sequence: TGTGCCAGTAAATTGTTGGTCTTGCAGGGGCAAATGAACACTGAAGCTTTCTTT. Translating gives CASKLLVLQGQMNTEAFF.

This chain joins TRBV9 and TRBJ1-4; a possible D gene is TRBD1 (5 bases). V was shortened by 0 bases and J by 7 bases, with 13 bases between the two germline ends. This CDR3 comprises 15 residues. Looked up from germline, CDR1 is SGDLS and CDR2 is YYNGEE. In nucleotides, the CDR3 is TGTGCCAGCAGCGTAGGGGGGGTCCCCGCTGAAAAACTGTTTTTT. Protein product: CASSVGGVPAEKLFF.

This clone was recorded once. The genes are TRBV6-1 and TRBJ2-2; 7 positions agree with TRBD2. Germline V lookup: CDR1 MNHNS, CDR2 SASEGT. The CDR3 is made up of 13 amino acids. V gave up 5 bases and J gave up 5 bases; unmatched junction bases: 2. CDR3 nucleotide sequence: TGTGCCAGCAGTTCGGGGGGAACCGGGGAGCTGTTTTTT. Translated: CASSSGGTGELFF.

The chain joins TRBV9 to TRBJ2-3, with a possible D match to TRBD1 (6 bases). CDR3 size: 18 residues. From germline, CDR1 is SGDLS and CDR2 YYNGEE. Trimming pared 3 bases from V and 2 bases from J, leaving 22 bases between. The CDR3, as DNA: TGTGCCAGCAGCGCCCAGTATTCCTTTCTGGGACACACAGATACGCAGTATTTT. This encodes CASSAQYSFLGHTDTQYF. The full variable domain, its missing parts supplied by reference TRBV9 and TRBJ2-3, is DSGVTQTPKHLITATGQRVTLRCSPRSGDLSVYWYQQSLDQGLQFLIQYYNGEERAKGNILERFSAQQFPDLHSELNLSSLELGDSALYFCASSAQYSFLGHTDTQYFGPGTRLTVL.

V is TRBV14 and J is TRBJ2-2; D is ambiguous. With 0 bases removed from V and 4 bases from J, the gap between germline ends came to 6 bases. Looked up from germline, CDR1 is SGHDN and CDR2 is FVKESK. The CDR3 length is 14 residues. CDR3 loop: CASSQDAATGELFF. The CDR3 nucleotides read TGTGCCAGCAGCCAAGACGCCGCCACCGGGGAGCTGTTTTTT.

The chain combines TRBV11-3 with TRBJ2-7, with unresolved D. The V end lost 5 bases, the J end lost 0 bases, and 14 bases lay between the germline ends. This CDR3 comprises 15 residues. Germline lookup yields CDR1 SGHNT and CDR2 YENEEA. The CDR3 loop reads CASSAGGLSSYEQYF. CDR3 nucleotide sequence: TGTGCCAGCAGCGCAGGTGGGCTAAGCTCCTACGAGCAGTACTTC.